This passage covers 5 T cell receptor beta chains from one sample sequenced in a study of blood T cell repertoires in COVID-19. TCRdb keeps only in-frame clones here, not all; method: immunoSEQ multiplex PCR. The sample consists of over 90,000 clones, approximately 80% of them appearing once. Sequenced sample: peripheral blood. The receptors were gathered from a human donor in a cohort sampled during active or convalescent COVID-19.

The rearrangement uses TRBV7-9 and TRBJ1-2, with a weak D call TRBD1 (6 bases). Germline V gene lookup returns CDR1 SEHNR and CDR2 FQNEAQ (reference sequence). CDR3 length equals 13 residues. The ends were cut back, 8 bases at V and 1 base at J, with 11 bases in the middle. The CDR3, as DNA: TGTGCCAGCGAGCAGGGGATTAACTATGGCTACACCTTC. Its translation: CASEQGINYGYTF.

The rearrangement links TRBV19 to TRBJ1-5; no reliable D call. Germline V CDR1 and CDR2: LNHDA, SQIVND (reference sequence). The ends were cut back, 6 bases at V and 0 bases at J, with 12 bases in the middle. The CDR3 length is 15 residues. The CDR3 bases are TGTGCCAGTAGGGTTCAGGCAGGTAGCAATCAGCCCCAGCATTTT. It is translated as CASRVQAGSNQPQHF. The complete variable domain, with remaining parts taken from reference TRBV19 and TRBJ1-5, reads DGGITQSPKYLFRKEGQNVTLSCEQNLNHDAMYWYRQDPGQGLRLIYYSQIVNDFQKGDIAEGYSVSREKKESFPLTVTSAQKNPTAFYLCASRVQAGSNQPQHFGDGTRLSIL.

This clone was counted only a few times. This chain joins TRBV7-8 and TRBJ2-4; 9 bases fit TRBD2. The CDR3 sequence is 16 residues long. Germline V lookup: CDR1 SGHVS, CDR2 FQNEAQ. The ends lost 5 bases at V and 9 bases at J; junction bases unmatched: 14. This chain's CDR3 is CASSPRTAGGASIQYF. As DNA, the CDR3 is TGTGCCAGCAGCCCAAGGACAGCGGGGGGCGCAAGCATTCAGTACTTC.

The V and J genes are TRBV29-1 and TRBJ1-4; TRBD1 is a possible D gene (5 bases). Trimming cost V 1 base and J 2 bases, with 14 bases left between them. The CDR3 loop spans 16 amino acids. Per germline, CDR1 SQVTM and CDR2 ANQGSEA. CDR3 protein: CSVEGGREGTNEKLFF. The CDR3 nucleotides are TGCAGCGTTGAAGGAGGCAGGGAGGGGACTAATGAAAAACTGTTTTTT.

This clone came up a few times. The chain joins TRBV6-2 or TRBV6-3 to TRBJ2-7; a weak D match, TRBD1 (6 bases). In germline, CDR1 is MNHEY, CDR2 SVGEGT. V lost 7 bases and J lost 2, with 15 bases in between. The CDR3 spans 14 residues. CDR3 coding DNA: TGTGCCAGCATCCCCGCAGGGGCGGCCTACGAGCAGTACTTC. Translated: CASIPAGAAYEQYF.